The clone carrying this TCR beta chain was seen only a few times. Its cognate antigen is unknown. The CDR3 has 11 residues. V was trimmed by 6 bases and J by 6 bases, leaving 7 bases between them. Germline values: CDR1 KGHDR, CDR2 SFDVKD. The data originate from a study of early T cells in non-severe SARS-CoV-2 infection. Study overall: Alpha and beta chains were unpaired, from unsorted whole-blood bulk RNA.

Researchers tagged individual cDNA molecules with unique molecular identifiers. Each CDR3 protein gets one entry after TCRdb re-called the 5' RACE reads with MiXCR. The sample includes tens of thousands of distinct CDR3 sequences, roughly 12% of them seen just once. General study findings and limits: Private and CD4 specificities were missed by VDJdb matching, skewed to anti-spike CD8.

The TCR sequence derives from an adult who was a healthcare worker with PCR-confirmed SARS-CoV-2 infection or an uninfected control (not recorded which). Sequenced here: whole blood, sampled at baseline. The chain joins TRBV24-1 to TRBJ1-1, with a tentative D call TRBD1 (5 bases). The chain's CDR3 is CATSQGAEAFF. In DNA, the CDR3 is TGTGCCACCAGTCAGGGTGCTGAAGCTTTCTTT.